The 18 T cell receptor beta chains below all came from one sample that was sequenced in a study of T cell clonotyping in hematopoietic cell transplantation. Time point noted: recipient sample about 28 days before transplant, after cytoreduction. Profiled with immunoSEQ multiplex PCR; TCRdb holds only in-frame clones, not every one. The table includes roughly 40,000 clones, around 85% detected once. Sequencing was performed on peripheral blood mononuclear cells, taken before stem cell transplant. The receptors come from a man aged 60 to 75 with acute myeloid leukemia. Some clones in this sample may be carry-over from other donors' samples.

The rearrangement uses TRBV6-6 and TRBJ1-1; a possible D gene is TRBD1 (6 bases). Germline-derived CDR1 and CDR2 are MNHNY and SVGAGI (reference sequence). The CDR3 length is 14 residues. Trimming shortened V by 2 bases and J by 10 bases, and 17 bases separated the two germline ends. CDR3: CASSYGTYVGAAFF. CDR3 bases: TGTGCCAGCAGTTACGGGACATATGTAGGCGCAGCTTTCTTT.

This clone was seen once. The chain joins TRBV10-3 to TRBJ2-2; maybe TRBD1 (6 bases). V gave up 6 bases and J gave up 2 bases, with 10 bases separating them. The CDR3 totals 14 residues. In germline, CDR1 is ENHRY, CDR2 SYGVKD. The CDR3: CAIRPGTNTGELFF. CDR3 DNA: TGTGCCATCAGGCCGGGGACAAACACCGGGGAGCTGTTTTTT.

The rearrangement joins TRBV30 to TRBJ1-1; D is unclear. The CDR3 covers 14 residues. Per germline, CDR1 GTSNPN and CDR2 SVGIG (reference sequence). The V and J ends lost 0 bases and 4 bases respectively, with 12 bases between them. Here the CDR3 DNA reads TGTGCCTGGAGTGTGGCCCTGGACGGCACTGAAGCTTTCTTT. Translated, it gives CAWSVALDGTEAFF.

The J gene is TRBJ2-3, the V gene TRBV5-8; the match to TRBD1 covers 7 bases. The CDR3 sequence is 14 residues long. Per germline, CDR1 SGHTS and CDR2 YDEGEE. The V and J ends lost 4 bases and 1 base, in that order; junction bases with no gene match: 3. CDR3 nucleotides: TGTGCCAGCAGCAGAGGACAGGGCACAGATACGCAGTATTTT. The encoded protein is CASSRGQGTDTQYF.

This clone is a singleton in its sample. The V and J genes are TRBV2 and TRBJ1-5; TRBD1 might be the D (5 bases). The CDR3 has 14 amino acids. Trimming took 3 bases from V and 6 from J, leaving 12 bases between them. Germline V gene sequence: CDR1 SNHLY, CDR2 FYNNEI. The CDR3, as DNA: TGTGCCAGCAGTGACCAGGGAAGGGCTCAGCCCCAGCATTTT. Protein sequence: CASSDQGRAQPQHF.

This clone was seen a handful of times. The chain combines TRBV5-1 with TRBJ1-4; D may be TRBD1 (5 bases). CDR1 is SGHRS, CDR2 YFSETQ, per germline. The V end was cut by 4 bases, the J end by 6 bases, with 10 bases between. The CDR3 sequence is 13 residues long. CDR3 DNA: TGCGCCAGCAGCCCGGCGGGGGATGAAAAACTGTTTTTT. As protein: CASSPAGDEKLFF.

The rearrangement uses TRBV29-1 and TRBJ2-7; 7 nucleotides line up with TRBD1. The V and J ends lost 1 base and 7 bases, in that order; junction bases with no gene match: 4. Germline CDR1 and CDR2: SQVTM and ANQGSEA. The CDR3 runs 12 residues. The CDR3 DNA reads TGCAGCGTTGAAGCGACAGGGTGGGAGCAGTACTTC. Encoded protein: CSVEATGWEQYF.

The gene calls are TRBV4-1 and TRBJ2-7, with 7 positions matching TRBD2. The germline gives CDR1 MGHRA, CDR2 YSYEKL. V lost 0 bases, J lost 3 bases, and 5 bases stayed unmatched. The CDR3 is 15 residues long. The CDR3 loop reads CASSQDDGGDYEQYF. The CDR3 nucleotides are TGCGCCAGCAGCCAAGACGATGGGGGGGACTACGAGCAGTACTTC.

The chain recombines TRBV4-3 with TRBJ1-2; tentatively, D is TRBD1 (5 bases). V was shortened by 4 bases and J by 0 bases, with 21 bases between the two germline ends. The CDR3 contains 18 residues. Germline-derived CDR1 and CDR2 are LGHNA and YSLEER. This chain's CDR3 is CASSPQLLHRTTNYGYTF. Written as DNA, the CDR3 is TGCGCCAGCAGCCCACAATTACTTCACAGGACCACTAACTATGGCTACACCTTC.

The V call is TRBV6-5, the J call TRBJ1-5; possible D gene TRBD1, 6 bases. CDR1 MNHEY and CDR2 SVGAGI come from the germline V gene. Trimming shortened V by 6 bases and J by 7 bases, and 16 bases separated the two germline ends. The CDR3 is 14 residues long. In DNA form, the CDR3 reads TGTGCCAGCAGCATCGGGGGCGGGCGACAGCCCCAGCATTTT. Translated, it gives CASSIGGGRQPQHF.

The V call is TRBV4-3, the J call TRBJ1-2; 8 bases map to TRBD1. CDR3 length equals 17 residues. Germline CDR1 is LGHNA and CDR2 is YSLEER. J gave up 4 bases and V 0 bases, and 10 bases lay outside the gene matches. CDR3 coding DNA: TGCGCCAGCAGCCAAGATCAATGGCAGGGGGCAACCTATGGCTACACCTTC. Residues: CASSQDQWQGATYGYTF.

This clone appeared a few times. This rearrangement joins TRBV6-6 to TRBJ1-5; maybe TRBD1 (6 bases). Per the germline V gene, CDR1 is MNHNY and CDR2 is SVGAGI (reference sequence). V lost 7 bases and J lost 4, with 11 bases in between. The CDR3 consists of 13 residues. CDR3 region: CASTRTVNQPQHF. In DNA form, the CDR3 reads TGTGCCAGCACCCGGACAGTGAATCAGCCCCAGCATTTT.

The chain combines TRBV28 with TRBJ2-7; the D gene is possibly TRBD1 (6 bases). The length of the CDR3 is 14 residues. With 6 bases removed from V and 7 bases from J, the gap between germline ends came to 19 bases. Germline CDR1 is MDHEN and CDR2 is SYDVKM. The CDR3 DNA is TGTGCCAGCAGACTTGGACAGTCGACCGGTGAGCAGTACTTC. This sequence encodes CASRLGQSTGEQYF.

The genes are TRBV2 and TRBJ2-5; TRBD2 matches 7 bases. V lost 0 bases to trimming and J lost 5 bases; unmatched junction nucleotides: 6. Germline CDR1 SNHLY, CDR2 FYNNEI. CDR3 length: 15 residues. CDR3 sequence reads: CASSEASLARETQYF. CDR3 sequence (DNA): TGTGCCAGCAGTGAAGCGTCACTAGCGCGCGAGACCCAGTACTTC.

V usage is TRBV19 and J usage is TRBJ2-5; D remains ambiguous. The ends were cut back, 6 bases at V and 1 base at J, with 12 bases in the middle. The CDR3 extends over 14 amino acids. Per the germline V gene, CDR1 is LNHDA and CDR2 is SQIVND (reference sequence). CDR3 region: CASRLGTSQETQYF. The CDR3 DNA reads as TGTGCCAGTAGATTGGGCACCTCCCAAGAGACCCAGTACTTC.

The chain combines TRBV9 with TRBJ1-6; 7 bases match TRBD1. Germline V CDR1 and CDR2: SGDLS, YYNGEE. This CDR3 is 15 amino acids long. V was pared by 4 bases and J by 8 bases, with 9 bases of the junction left unmatched. In DNA, the CDR3 is TGTGCCAGCAGCACCCAGACAGGGCTGGATTCACCCCTCCACTTT. Translating it yields CASSTQTGLDSPLHF.

The V gene is TRBV5-5, the J gene TRBJ1-6; D ambiguous. V lost 2 bases and J 6 bases, leaving 9 bases between the germline ends. Germline CDR1 reads SGHKS; CDR2 reads YYEKEE (reference sequence). The CDR3 length is 14 residues. The CDR3: CASSFNSVNSPLHF. The CDR3 region has the DNA TGTGCCAGCAGCTTTAACAGCGTTAATTCACCCCTCCACTTT.

V is TRBV27 and J is TRBJ2-7; D possibly corresponds to TRBD1 (5 bases). Per germline, CDR1 MNHEY and CDR2 SMNVEV (reference sequence). This CDR3 has 14 amino acids. Trimming removed 5 bases from V and 1 base from J, with 12 bases in between. The CDR3 loop reads CASSPQVTSYEQYF. For the CDR3, the DNA is TGTGCCAGCAGTCCACAGGTTACTTCCTACGAGCAGTACTTC.